Presented here are 28 T cell receptor beta chains from one specimen sequenced in a study of cytomegalovirus exposure and HLA in healthy donors. This PCR relied on a set of 60 Vbeta primers and 13 Jbeta primers. Using immunoSEQ multiplex PCR, the repertoire was profiled, and TCRdb retains in-frame clones only, with some absent. The table includes under 250,000 clones, around 80% detected once. The sample consisted of PBMCs. These receptors originate from a woman aged 25 to 45 in good health and CMV-seropositive.

V usage is TRBV7-9 and J usage is TRBJ1-2; 8 bases match TRBD1. Germline assignment: CDR1 SEHNR and CDR2 FQNEAQ (reference sequence). After removal of 4 bases from V and 8 bases from J, the junction contained 3 bases not matched to a gene. This CDR3 is 12 amino acids long. CDR3 nucleotide sequence: TGTGCCAGCAGCTCGGACAGGGCGGGCTACACCTTC. As protein: CASSSDRAGYTF.

The genes are TRBV25-1 and TRBJ2-7; D possibly corresponds to TRBD2 (6 bases). Germline V gives CDR1 MGHDK, CDR2 SYGVNS. The CDR3 runs to 17 residues. V shed 1 base and J shed 0 bases, with 16 bases lying between them. CDR3 amino acids: CASSESGSRGLSYEQYF. CDR3 sequence (DNA): TGTGCCAGCAGTGAATCGGGATCGCGGGGACTCTCCTACGAGCAGTACTTC.

This clone was detected only a few times. The J gene is TRBJ2-2, the V gene TRBV5-1; 15 bases line up with TRBD2. This CDR3 has 19 amino acids. The trim removed 4 bases at V and 9 bases at J, leaving 16 bases unmatched. In germline, CDR1 is SGHRS, CDR2 YFSETQ. In DNA form, the CDR3 reads TGCGCCAGCAGCCACCTGGGCGGACTAGCGGGGGGGGCTCCCCGGGAGCTGTTTTTT. Protein: CASSHLGGLAGGAPRELFF. The whole variable domain, filled in from reference TRBV5-1 and TRBJ2-2, reads KAGVTQTPRYLIKTRGQQVTLSCSPISGHRSVSWYQQTPGQGLQFLFEYFSETQRNKGNFPGRFSGRQFSNSRSEMNVSTLELGDSALYLCASSHLGGLAGGAPRELFFGEGSRLTVL.

The chain joins TRBV7-9 to TRBJ1-4; 10 nucleotides match TRBD1. Unmatched junction bases numbered 8, after V lost 3 bases and J lost 7 bases. CDR1 is SEHNR and CDR2 is FQNEAQ in the germline V gene (reference sequence). The CDR3 totals 16 residues. CDR3 sequence reads: CASSLGQGRNGEKLFF. As DNA, the CDR3 is TGTGCCAGCAGCTTGGGACAGGGGCGCAACGGTGAAAAACTGTTTTTT.

The V gene is TRBV2, the J gene TRBJ2-3, with TRBD2 matching 16 bases. Trimming at V came to 3 bases and at J to 5 bases, leaving 5 bases not matched to a gene. CDR3 size: 17 residues. The germline V gene has CDR1 SNHLY and CDR2 FYNNEI. The CDR3 is CASSDGTSGGAGDTQYF. In DNA, the CDR3 is TGTGCCAGCAGTGACGGGACTAGCGGGGGGGCCGGAGATACGCAGTATTTT.

The gene calls are TRBV11-3 and TRBJ2-7, with D uncertain. V was clipped by 1 base and J by 3 bases, with 7 bases between them. CDR3 size: 13 residues. CDR1 and CDR2 from the germline V gene are SGHNT and YENEEA. CDR3 protein: CASSLAGLYEQYF. In nucleotides, the CDR3 is TGTGCCAGCAGCTTAGCGGGTCTCTACGAGCAGTACTTC.

The rearrangement links TRBV11-3 to TRBJ2-5, with D possibly being TRBD2 (5 bases). This CDR3 has 16 residues. Trimming removed 5 bases from V and 0 bases from J, with 16 bases in between. CDR1 and CDR2 from the germline V gene are SGHNT and YENEEA. The CDR3 sequence: CASSPGRSGDQETQYF. CDR3 nucleotide sequence: TGTGCCAGCAGCCCCGGTCGGAGCGGAGACCAAGAGACCCAGTACTTC.

The rearrangement joins TRBV9 to TRBJ2-2, with 12 bases identical to TRBD2. Germline V gene data show CDR1 as SGDLS and CDR2 as YYNGEE. Trimming cost V 0 bases and J 4 bases; bases outside gene matches: 7. The CDR3 totals 18 residues. CDR3 sequence: CASSVAASGGAITGELFF. In DNA, the CDR3 is TGTGCCAGCAGCGTAGCCGCTAGCGGGGGGGCCATCACCGGGGAGCTGTTTTTT.

J is TRBJ1-3 and V is TRBV21-1. TRBV21-1 is deemed a pseudogene. CDR3 length: 16 residues. The CDR3 coding sequence is TGTGCCAGCAGCAGCGGCTACTACATCTCTGGAAACACCATATATTTT. Protein product: CASSSGYYISGNTIYF.

The chain couples TRBV5-4 to TRBJ1-4, with TRBD1 matching 7 bases. J gave up 5 bases and V 4 bases, and 8 bases lay outside the gene matches. Germline V gene lookup returns CDR1 SGHNT and CDR2 YYREEE (reference sequence). This CDR3 contains 15 residues. The DNA for the CDR3 is TGTGCCAGCAGCGTTAATTTGGGACAGAATGAAAAACTGTTTTTT. It yields the protein CASSVNLGQNEKLFF.

This clone showed up just once. The chain uses TRBV2 and TRBJ1-2; 9 bases are shared with TRBD1. Germline CDR1 and CDR2: SNHLY and FYNNEI. There are 13 residues in the CDR3. V was pared by 9 bases and J by 7 bases, with 9 bases of the junction left unmatched. The CDR3 here is CASSGTGIGGYTF. The DNA for the CDR3 is TGTGCCAGTAGCGGGACAGGGATCGGTGGCTACACCTTC.

As concerns this clone: The same CDR3 also results from other DNA sequences found in this sample. The rearrangement links TRBV7-6 to TRBJ2-1; the D is unclear. Germline V lookup: CDR1 SGHVS, CDR2 FNYEAQ. This CDR3 has 11 residues. The V end lost 5 bases, the J end lost 4 bases, and 3 bases lay between the germline ends. The CDR3 is CASSHYNEQFF. CDR3 DNA sequence: TGTGCCAGCAGCCATTACAATGAGCAGTTCTTC. Full variable domain (outside the CDR3, taken from reference TRBV7-6 and TRBJ2-1): GAGVSQSPRYKVTKRGQDVALRCDPISGHVSLYWYRQALGQGPEFLTYFNYEAQQDKSGLPNDRFSAERPEGSISTLTIQRTEQRDSAMYRCASSHYNEQFFGPGTRLTVL.

This chain uses TRBV7-2 with TRBJ1-2; 9 nucleotides agree with TRBD1. After removal of 5 bases from V and 1 base from J, the junction contained 14 bases not matched to a gene. The CDR3 runs to 18 residues. Germline CDR1 SGHTA, CDR2 FQGNSA. CDR3 nucleotide sequence: TGTGCCAGCAGCCGACCTAGGGACAGGGCTACCTATAACTATGGCTACACCTTC. It translates to CASSRPRDRATYNYGYTF.

The V call is TRBV5-1, the J call TRBJ1-1; D is perhaps TRBD1 (6 bases). The germline V and J ends were trimmed by 5 bases and 2 bases, with 10 bases remaining between them. This CDR3 comprises 13 residues. Germline V CDR1 and CDR2: SGHRS, YFSETQ. Here the CDR3 reads CASRAQGNTEAFF. CDR3 sequence (DNA): TGCGCCAGCAGGGCACAGGGAAACACTGAAGCTTTCTTT.

This clone was counted once. The rearrangement joins TRBV6-6 to TRBJ1-1, with TRBD1 matching 9 bases. The CDR3 contains 14 residues. J lost 4 bases, V lost 5 bases, and 5 bases had no gene match. Per the germline V gene, CDR1 is MNHNY and CDR2 is SVGAGI (reference sequence). CDR3 DNA sequence: TGTGCCAGCAGTAACAGGGGGCGCGTCACTGAAGCTTTCTTT. Its protein product is CASSNRGRVTEAFF.

The V gene is TRBV4-1, the J gene TRBJ1-1, with D uncertain. The germline gives CDR1 MGHRA, CDR2 YSYEKL. With 4 bases removed from V and 11 bases from J, the gap between germline ends came to 17 bases. The CDR3 is made up of 13 amino acids. CDR3 region: CASSPEIVVSAFF. CDR3 coding DNA: TGCGCCAGCAGCCCTGAGATCGTAGTGTCCGCTTTCTTT.

V gene TRBV4-3 combines with J gene TRBJ2-5; 8 bases align to TRBD1. Looked up from germline, CDR1 is LGHNA and CDR2 is YSLEER. V shed 0 bases and J 4 bases; nucleotides not matched to a gene: 10. The CDR3 consists of 17 residues. The CDR3 sequence: CASSQDIRGRIGETQYF. The CDR3 bases are TGCGCCAGCAGCCAAGATATCAGGGGGCGCATTGGAGAGACCCAGTACTTC.

The chain uses TRBV5-5 and TRBJ1-1; D is perhaps TRBD1 (6 bases). Germline V gives CDR1 SGHKS, CDR2 YYEKEE (reference sequence). V lost 3 bases and J lost 5, with 23 bases in between. The CDR3 loop spans 17 amino acids. CDR3: CASSSSEIRGGRTEAFF. In nucleotides, the CDR3 is TGTGCCAGCAGCTCCTCTGAGATAAGGGGGGGAAGGACTGAAGCTTTCTTT.

The chain has TRBV18 and TRBJ1-5; no definite D call. V shed 1 base and J shed 0 bases, with 7 bases lying between them. This CDR3 spans 15 amino acids. The V gene's germline CDR1 is KGHSH and CDR2 LQKENI. The CDR3 DNA reads as TGTGCCAGCTCACCACTGGCAGGTAGCAATCAGCCCCAGCATTTT. Protein product: CASSPLAGSNQPQHF.

The chain uses TRBV18 and TRBJ1-6; 7 bases map to TRBD1. The junction had 5 bases not matched to a gene; V was cut back by 2 bases and J by 7 bases. The germline V gene has CDR1 KGHSH and CDR2 LQKENI. The length of the CDR3 is 15 residues. The CDR3 nucleotides read TGTGCCAGCTCACCAACGGGACAGCCAAATTCACCCCTCCACTTT. It codes for CASSPTGQPNSPLHF.

The V call is TRBV27, the J call TRBJ1-5; TRBD1 aligns across 7 bases. Unmatched junction bases numbered 0, after V lost 2 bases and J lost 2 bases. From germline, CDR1 is MNHEY and CDR2 SMNVEV (reference sequence). The CDR3 extends over 14 amino acids. CDR3 bases: TGTGCCAGCAGTTTAAGGGGGCGCAATCAGCCCCAGCATTTT. Protein sequence: CASSLRGRNQPQHF.

The chain combines TRBV19 with TRBJ1-1; 10 bases agree with TRBD1. The CDR3 totals 15 residues. Trimming cost V 9 bases and J 6 bases; bases outside gene matches: 13. Looked up from germline, CDR1 is LNHDA and CDR2 is SQIVND (reference sequence). CDR3 residues: CASLKPGQGIPEAFF. CDR3 bases: TGTGCCAGCTTGAAACCGGGACAGGGGATACCTGAAGCTTTCTTT.

The V call is TRBV7-9, the J call TRBJ1-2; 10 bases agree with TRBD1. V lost 5 bases to trimming and J lost 2 bases; unmatched junction nucleotides: 11. CDR1 is SEHNR and CDR2 is FQNEAQ in the germline V gene (reference sequence). The CDR3 length is 17 residues. The CDR3 DNA reads as TGTGCCAGCAGCACTGCTCTACGGGACAGGGGAAACTATGGCTACACCTTC. It encodes CASSTALRDRGNYGYTF.

This clone was picked up a small number of times. CDR3 protein: CASSLGGSSYNSPLHF. CDR3 sequence (DNA): TGCGCCAGCAGCTTGGGAGGGAGCTCCTATAATTCACCCCTCCACTTT. The chain couples TRBV5-1 to TRBJ1-6; no clear D gene. V lost 0 bases, J lost 0 bases, and 7 bases lay in between. Germline V gene sequence: CDR1 SGHRS, CDR2 YFSETQ. The CDR3 runs 16 residues.

This clone came up once. The chain combines TRBV4-1 with TRBJ2-1, with TRBD2 as a possible D gene (5 bases). The V end was cut by 4 bases, the J end by 2 bases, with 12 bases between. Germline loops: CDR1 MGHRA, CDR2 YSYEKL. The CDR3 is 15 residues long. CDR3 amino acids: CASSLLPTTYNEQFF. In nucleotides, the CDR3 is TGCGCCAGCAGCCTACTTCCGACTACCTACAATGAGCAGTTCTTC.

The V and J genes are TRBV6-5 and TRBJ2-7, with D maybe TRBD2 (5 bases). Germline CDR1 MNHEY, CDR2 SVGAGI. V lost 2 bases to trimming and J lost 1 base, with 9 bases between them. The CDR3 extends over 14 amino acids. CDR3 DNA sequence: TGTGCCAGCAGTTACGAAGAGGGTTCCTACGAGCAGTACTTC. Its protein is CASSYEEGSYEQYF.

The gene calls are TRBV7-2 and TRBJ2-3, with 7 bases lining up with TRBD2. Per the germline V gene, CDR1 is SGHTA and CDR2 is FQGNSA. This CDR3 spans 16 amino acids. V shed 5 bases and J 1 base; nucleotides not matched to a gene: 9. CDR3 in DNA: TGTGCCAGCAGCCCCTCGGCGGGAGTAGGCACAGATACGCAGTATTTT. It codes for CASSPSAGVGTDTQYF.

This clone was seen a single time. The rearrangement joins TRBV7-9 to TRBJ1-4, with 8 bases matching TRBD1. The CDR3 spans 16 residues. The V segment lost 5 bases and the J segment 4 bases; nucleotides outside the gene matches: 9. In germline, CDR1 is SEHNR, CDR2 FQNEAQ (reference sequence). CDR3 region: CASSGDGQGYNEKLFF. The CDR3 DNA reads TGTGCCAGCAGCGGGGACGGACAGGGCTATAATGAAAAACTGTTTTTT.